This T cell receptor beta chain derives from a study of T-cell memory formation after mild COVID-19. Study-wide results and caveats: Clones shrinking from day 15 to 85 showed even CD4/CD8 mixes; later expanders tilted CD4+. Pre-infection memory held some responding clones, suggesting pre-existing cross-reactive T cells responded.

From 5'RACE with constant-segment primers came TCR alpha and TCR beta cDNA libraries that carried sample barcodes and UMIs. TCRdb called the 5' RACE reads again in MiXCR, with one record for every CDR3 protein. The sample comprises about 560,000 distinct CDR3 sequences, 17% of which are singletons, and about 7.4% rests with the top ten. The V gene's germline CDR1 is SGHTA and CDR2 FQGNSA. V dropped 2 bases and J dropped 1 base, with 13 bases sitting between them. The CDR3 covers 16 residues. The sample holds a few counts of this clonotype. Its cognate antigen is unknown. Sequencing input: PBMCs or a T cell subset sorted from them (not recorded which). This clonotype originated in an adult woman who had mild COVID-19 (a few samples of this study predate the infection). Cell type and time point are not known. The chain employs TRBV7-2 and TRBJ2-3, with TRBD1 as a possible D gene (6 bases). The CDR3 region is CASSLQGRVGTDTQYF. The CDR3 nucleotides read TGTGCCAGCAGCTTACAGGGGCGCGTAGGCACAGATACGCAGTATTTT.